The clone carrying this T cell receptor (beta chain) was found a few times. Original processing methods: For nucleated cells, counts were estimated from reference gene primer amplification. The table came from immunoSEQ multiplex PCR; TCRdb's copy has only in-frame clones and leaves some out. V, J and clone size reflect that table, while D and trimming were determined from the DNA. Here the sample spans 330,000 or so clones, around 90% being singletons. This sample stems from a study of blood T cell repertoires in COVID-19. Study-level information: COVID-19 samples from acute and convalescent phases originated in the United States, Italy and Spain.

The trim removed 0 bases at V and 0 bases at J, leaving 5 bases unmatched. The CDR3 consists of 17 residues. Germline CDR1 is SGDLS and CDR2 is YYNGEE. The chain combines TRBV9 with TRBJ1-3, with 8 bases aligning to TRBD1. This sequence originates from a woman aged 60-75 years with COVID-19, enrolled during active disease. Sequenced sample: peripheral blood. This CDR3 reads CASSVGGQGYSGNTIYF. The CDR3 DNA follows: TGTGCCAGCAGCGTAGGAGGACAGGGCTACTCTGGAAACACCATATATTTT.